This TCR beta chain derives from a study of blood T cell repertoires in COVID-19. Produced via immunoSEQ multiplex PCR; TCRdb's table is partial and in-frame only. The sample has roughly 180,000 clones; approximately 77% are singletons. V dropped 0 bases and J dropped 3 bases, with 13 bases sitting between them. Germline loops: CDR1 SGHDT, CDR2 YYEEEE. The CDR3 runs 16 residues. Sequenced: PBMCs or T cells enriched from blood (not recorded which). This rearrangement joins TRBV5-6 to TRBJ1-3; a weak D match, TRBD1 (6 bases). The sequence came from a man in his 60s who had recovered from COVID-19. This CDR3 reads CASSLGQGRSGNTIYF. The CDR3 region has the DNA TGTGCCAGCAGCTTGGGTCAGGGGAGAAGTGGAAACACCATATATTTT. Supplemented by reference TRBV5-6 and TRBJ1-3, the full variable domain reads DAGVTQSPTHLIKTRGQQVTLRCSPKSGHDTVSWYQQALGQGPQFIFQYYEEEERQRGNFPDRFSGHQFPNYSSELNVNALLLGDSALYLCASSLGQGRSGNTIYFGEGSWLTVV.